A single sample is the source of the 10 T cell receptor beta chains below, sequenced in a study of blood T cell repertoires in COVID-19. Clones were read by immunoSEQ multiplex PCR, and TCRdb kept only the in-frame ones, dropping some. Here the sample spans tens of thousands of clones, 65% to 85% being singletons. Sequencing used peripheral blood. Receptors were obtained from a woman aged 55 to 70 with acute or convalescent COVID-19.

V gene TRBV19 combines with J gene TRBJ2-7; TRBD1 matches 8 bases. The CDR3 contains 14 residues. CDR1 is LNHDA, CDR2 SQIVND, per germline (reference sequence). V lost 4 bases to trimming and J lost 2 bases; unmatched junction nucleotides: 4. CDR3 in amino acids: CASSSGTGTYEQYF. The CDR3 nucleotides are TGTGCCAGTAGTAGTGGGACAGGCACCTACGAGCAGTACTTC. The variable domain in full, with the rest retrieved from reference TRBV19 and TRBJ2-7, is DGGITQSPKYLFRKEGQNVTLSCEQNLNHDAMYWYRQDPGQGLRLIYYSQIVNDFQKGDIAEGYSVSREKKESFPLTVTSAQKNPTAFYLCASSSGTGTYEQYFGPGTRLTVT.

The rearrangement links TRBV25-1 to TRBJ2-5; D is unclear. Germline V gives CDR1 MGHDK, CDR2 SYGVNS. The V end was cut by 6 bases, the J end by 0 bases, with 11 bases between. This CDR3 is built from 14 residues. CDR3 region: CASSLSTYQETQYF. CDR3 sequence (DNA): TGTGCCAGCAGCCTTAGCACGTACCAAGAGACCCAGTACTTC.

This chain joins TRBV3-1 (or the pseudogene TRBV3-2) and TRBJ1-1; D ambiguous. The CDR3 is 14 amino acids. V was shortened by 1 base and J by 5 bases, with 11 bases between the two germline ends. CDR1 is LGHDT, CDR2 YNNKEL, per germline (reference sequence). The CDR3 DNA reads as TGTGCCAGCAGCCAAGGTGCGAGGGCTACTGAAGCTTTCTTT. It yields the protein CASSQGARATEAFF.

This clone appeared a single time. J is TRBJ1-1 and V is TRBV19; no firm D call. Deletions cut 4 bases from V and 3 bases from J, with 18 bases between. The germline gives CDR1 LNHDA, CDR2 SQIVND (reference sequence). This CDR3 region has 16 residues. CDR3 sequence (DNA): TGTGCCAGTAGTACTGACTTATTTCGGAGGGACACTGAAGCTTTCTTT. Translating it yields CASSTDLFRRDTEAFF.

The rearrangement joins TRBV19 to TRBJ1-2; D not certain. The V end lost 6 bases, the J end lost 6 bases, and 17 bases lay between the germline ends. Germline V gene lookup returns CDR1 LNHDA and CDR2 SQIVND (reference sequence). This CDR3 is 14 amino acids long. As DNA, the CDR3 is TGTGCCAGTAGCCTTCTATCCTCCCAGGATGGCTACACCTTC. Residues: CASSLLSSQDGYTF.

Notes on this clone: One end of the junction fails to match germline, which may point to a read error. The V gene is TRBV5-8, the J gene TRBJ1-5; D remains ambiguous. From germline, CDR1 is SGHTS and CDR2 YDEGEE. This CDR3 spans 10 amino acids. CDR3 protein: CASSSTVVNF. In nucleotides, the CDR3 is TGTGCCAGCAGCTCCACAGTAGTGAATTTT.

V gene TRBV18 combines with J gene TRBJ1-2; D is ambiguous. V shed 8 bases and J shed 6 bases, with 10 bases lying between them. The length of the CDR3 is 11 residues. Germline values: CDR1 KGHSH, CDR2 LQKENI. CDR3 protein: CASPREDGYTF. The CDR3 DNA reads TGTGCCAGCCCTAGGGAGGATGGCTACACCTTC.

This clone was counted a single time. V gene TRBV6-5 combines with J gene TRBJ2-7; D call uncertain. Trimming cost V 9 bases and J 0 bases, with 15 bases left between them. The CDR3 has 14 amino acids. Germline CDR1 reads MNHEY; CDR2 reads SVGAGI. CDR3 amino acids: CARTYRSSSYEQYF. For the CDR3, the DNA is TGTGCCAGAACGTACAGATCCAGCTCCTACGAGCAGTACTTC.

The V and J genes are TRBV7-2 and TRBJ1-4, with D perhaps TRBD1 (5 bases). The CDR3 is 15 residues long. V was trimmed by 5 bases and J by 5 bases, leaving 15 bases between them. CDR1 and CDR2 from the germline V gene are SGHTA and FQGNSA. CDR3 in DNA: TGTGCCAGCAGCGCGACAGCTAACCACAATGAAAAACTGTTTTTT. It codes for CASSATANHNEKLFF.

The chain uses TRBV5-4 and TRBJ2-7, with 7 positions matching TRBD2. V shed 5 bases, J shed 4 bases, and the junction held 15 bases outside the gene matches. CDR3 length equals 16 residues. CDR1 is SGHNT, CDR2 YYREEE, per germline (reference sequence). The CDR3 sequence: CASSKTRGGTGYEQYF. The CDR3 DNA follows: TGTGCCAGCAGTAAGACCCGGGGAGGGACTGGATACGAGCAGTACTTC.